This TCR beta chain was captured by sequencing in a study of T cell responses to AZD1222 COVID-19 vaccine. The ends were cut back, 6 bases at V and 10 bases at J, with 10 bases in the middle. The CDR3 runs to 11 residues. General study findings and limits: As reported, nearly half of all spike-specific TCRs target variant regions that are unmutated. Repertoire sampling happened only post peak T cell response.

Only in-frame clones appear in the TCRdb table, and some are missing; sequencing was by immunoSEQ multiplex PCR. The sample has 150,000 or so clones, 75% to 95% seen once. This clone was picked up one time. No antigen is known for it. Sample: peripheral blood, taken on day 0 of AZD1222 vaccination. The chain couples TRBV12-3 or TRBV12-4 to TRBJ2-1; D may be TRBD1 (5 bases). The receptor was isolated from an adult in good health. In DNA form, the CDR3 reads TGTGCCAGCAGAGGGGCAGGGGAGCAGTTCTTC. It is translated as CASRGAGEQFF.